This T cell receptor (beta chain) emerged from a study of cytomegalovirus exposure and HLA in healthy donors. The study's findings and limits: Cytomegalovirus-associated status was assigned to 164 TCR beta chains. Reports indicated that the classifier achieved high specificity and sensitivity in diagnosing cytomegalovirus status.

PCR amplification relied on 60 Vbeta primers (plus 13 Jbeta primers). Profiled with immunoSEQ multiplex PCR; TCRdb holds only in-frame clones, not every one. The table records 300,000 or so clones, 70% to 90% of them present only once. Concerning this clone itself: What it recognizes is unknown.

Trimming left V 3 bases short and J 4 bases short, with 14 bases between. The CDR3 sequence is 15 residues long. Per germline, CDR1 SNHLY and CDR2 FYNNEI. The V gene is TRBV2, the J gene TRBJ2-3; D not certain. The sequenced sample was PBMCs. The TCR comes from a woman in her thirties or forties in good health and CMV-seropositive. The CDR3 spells CASSDAEMSADTQYF. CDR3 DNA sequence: TGTGCCAGCAGTGATGCGGAGATGAGTGCAGATACGCAGTATTTT.